Below are 31 T cell receptor beta chains sequenced from a single sample in a study of control samples from healthy donors and cancer patients. TCRdb's copy holds only in-frame clones and misses some; the assay was immunoSEQ multiplex PCR. The sample has about 86,000 clones; over 90% are singletons. The sample taken for sequencing was blood. The receptors shown here come from a woman aged 18-29 years in good health.

The V call is TRBV28, the J call TRBJ2-5; TRBD1 might be the D (5 bases). Looked up from germline, CDR1 is MDHEN and CDR2 is SYDVKM. Trimming stripped 7 bases from V and 5 bases from J, with 14 bases between. The CDR3 runs to 13 residues. CDR3 nucleotide sequence: TGTGCCAGCACCCCAGGGCGGTTGGAGACCCAGTACTTC. Encoded protein: CASTPGRLETQYF. Looking up the rest from reference TRBV28 and TRBJ2-5 gives the full variable domain: DVKVTQSSRYLVKRTGEKVFLECVQDMDHENMFWYRQDPGLGLRLIYFSYDVKMKEKGDIPEGYSVSREKKERFSLILESASTNQTSMYLCASTPGRLETQYFGPGTRLLVL.

J is TRBJ2-5 and V is TRBV15; 7 nucleotides match TRBD2. J was trimmed by 5 bases and V by 0 bases; bases with no gene match: 0. There are 13 residues in the CDR3. Per the germline V gene, CDR1 is LNHNV and CDR2 is YYDKDF (reference sequence). The CDR3 spells CATSRDGRETQYF. CDR3 coding DNA: TGTGCCACCAGCAGAGACGGGAGGGAGACCCAGTACTTC.

V usage is TRBV7-2 and J usage is TRBJ2-3; D is possibly TRBD2 (6 bases). Germline lookup yields CDR1 SGHTA and CDR2 FQGNSA. V dropped 1 base and J dropped 4 bases, with 12 bases sitting between them. CDR3 length: 15 amino acids. The CDR3 spells CASSLGTSLPDTQYF. The DNA of the CDR3 is TGTGCCAGCAGCTTAGGAACTAGCCTTCCAGATACGCAGTATTTT.

The table lists this clone with a count of one. The chain employs TRBV27 and TRBJ2-2; no firm D call. Per the germline V gene, CDR1 is MNHEY and CDR2 is SMNVEV (reference sequence). With 1 base removed from V and 5 bases from J, the gap between germline ends came to 5 bases. There are 13 residues in the CDR3. The CDR3 DNA reads as TGTGCCAGCAGTTTATTGGGGACCGGGGAGCTGTTTTTT. Encoded protein: CASSLLGTGELFF.

The chain couples TRBV4-2 to TRBJ1-5; 11 bases line up with TRBD1. The V gene's germline CDR1 is LGHNA and CDR2 YNFKEQ. Unmatched junction bases numbered 4, after V lost 0 bases and J lost 6 bases. This CDR3 comprises 16 residues. Here the CDR3 DNA reads TGTGCCAGCAGCCAAGATCGAGGGACAGGGGGTCAGCCCCAGCATTTT. Translating gives CASSQDRGTGGQPQHF.

The rearrangement uses TRBV5-1 and TRBJ1-2; D call uncertain. There are 15 residues in the CDR3. The ends were cut back, 5 bases at V and 0 bases at J, with 14 bases in the middle. Germline V gene data show CDR1 as SGHRS and CDR2 as YFSETQ. The CDR3 here is CASSESPTSNYGYTF. The CDR3 nucleotides read TGCGCCAGCAGTGAAAGTCCCACCTCTAACTATGGCTACACCTTC.

The V call is TRBV7-6, the J call TRBJ2-7; the D gene is possibly TRBD1 (5 bases). CDR1 and CDR2 (germline): SGHVS, FNYEAQ. The CDR3 is 14 residues long. V shed 5 bases and J shed 6 bases, with 17 bases lying between them. CDR3 DNA sequence: TGTGCCAGCAGCCGTTCAGGGCCTCCTGCCGAGCAGTACTTC. It yields the protein CASSRSGPPAEQYF.

This clone was seen once. In DNA, the CDR3 is TGTGCCAGCAGTTTATACACAACAAATGAGCAGTTCTTC. Amino acid sequence: CASSLYTTNEQFF. V and J are TRBV27 and TRBJ2-1; D remains ambiguous. With 1 base removed from V and 7 bases from J, the gap between germline ends came to 8 bases. This CDR3 has 13 amino acids. CDR1 MNHEY and CDR2 SMNVEV come from the germline V gene (reference sequence).

The chain links TRBV7-2 to TRBJ1-4; TRBD1 is a possible D gene (5 bases). V shed 3 bases and J shed 7 bases, with 12 bases lying between them. Germline lookup yields CDR1 SGHTA and CDR2 FQGNSA. The CDR3 runs 14 residues. The CDR3 sequence is CASSLRGGREKLFF. The DNA of the CDR3 is TGTGCCAGCAGCTTGAGGGGTGGGCGTGAAAAACTGTTTTTT.

The chain joins TRBV27 to TRBJ1-3; a weak D match, TRBD1 (5 bases). This CDR3 has 14 amino acids. Looked up from germline, CDR1 is MNHEY and CDR2 is SMNVEV (reference sequence). The V gene lost 2 bases and the J gene lost 7 bases, with 12 bases spanning the gap. The chain's CDR3 is CASSLKRGGNTIYF. CDR3 coding DNA: TGTGCCAGCAGTTTAAAGCGCGGGGGTAACACCATATATTTT.

The chain has TRBV4-1 and TRBJ1-2; TRBD1 agrees at 7 bases. Trimming removed 4 bases from V and 7 bases from J; junction bases left unmatched: 9. CDR3 length: 14 amino acids. CDR1 MGHRA and CDR2 YSYEKL come from the germline V gene. CDR3 protein: CASSPPDRVSGYTF. The CDR3 nucleotides are TGCGCCAGCAGCCCGCCCGACAGGGTTAGTGGCTACACCTTC.

This chain connects TRBV9 to TRBJ2-3; 9 bases are a match to TRBD2. Germline CDR1 reads SGDLS; CDR2 reads YYNGEE. The CDR3 is 14 residues long. V shed 2 bases, J shed 6 bases, and the junction held 4 bases outside the gene matches. In nucleotides, the CDR3 is TGTGCCAGCAGCGTCCTAGCGGGGACCGATACGCAGTATTTT. Translated: CASSVLAGTDTQYF.

The chain's CDR3 is CASSEIVGNTIYF. As DNA, the CDR3 is TGTGCCAGCAGCGAGATCGTTGGAAACACCATATATTTT. The gene calls are TRBV7-2 and TRBJ1-3; D unresolved. The CDR3 covers 13 residues. Looked up from germline, CDR1 is SGHTA and CDR2 is FQGNSA. V was cut by 5 bases and J by 3 bases, with 8 bases left in between.

The chain has TRBV6-1 and TRBJ1-4; weak D call: TRBD1 (6 bases). Germline-derived CDR1 and CDR2 are MNHNS and SASEGT. The CDR3 runs 15 residues. V shed 0 bases and J shed 6 bases, with 11 bases lying between them. In DNA form, the CDR3 reads TGTGCCAGCAGTGAAGCGTCACAGGGATATGAAAAACTGTTTTTT. Translated, it gives CASSEASQGYEKLFF.

The chain is built from TRBV7-2 and TRBJ1-4; 9 nucleotides match TRBD1. Germline V gives CDR1 SGHTA, CDR2 FQGNSA. V shed 5 bases and J 7 bases; nucleotides not matched to a gene: 5. The CDR3 runs to 14 residues. The CDR3 sequence is CASSPGQGLEKLFF. In DNA, the CDR3 is TGTGCCAGCAGCCCCGGACAGGGGCTTGAAAAACTGTTTTTT.

The chain joins TRBV27 to TRBJ2-7, with 10 bases lining up with TRBD1. Germline V CDR1 and CDR2: MNHEY, SMNVEV (reference sequence). V lost 8 bases and J lost 6; bases outside the gene matches: 16. CDR3 length: 16 residues. The CDR3 DNA reads TGTGCCAGCTGTATGAACCGGGACAGGGGTTGGGCCGAGCAGTACTTC. Protein: CASCMNRDRGWAEQYF.

The chain uses TRBV3-1 (or the pseudogene TRBV3-2) and TRBJ2-3; TRBD2 matches 15 bases. This CDR3 spans 16 amino acids. V trimming: 6 bases; J trimming: 9 bases; junction bases outside the gene matches: 10. The germline gives CDR1 LGHDT, CDR2 YNNKEL (reference sequence). The CDR3 DNA reads as TGTGCCAGCAGACCCGGGACTAGCGGGGGGATCGGCACGCAGTATTTT. Protein sequence: CASRPGTSGGIGTQYF.

The chain joins TRBV9 to TRBJ2-6; the match to TRBD2 covers 7 bases. This CDR3 region has 18 residues. CDR1 and CDR2 (germline): SGDLS, YYNGEE. Germline trimming cut 3 bases from V and 4 bases from J; bases unmatched to any gene: 13. The CDR3 region is CASSDQPGRVGGANVLTF. CDR3 coding DNA: TGTGCCAGCAGCGACCAGCCAGGGAGGGTCGGAGGGGCCAACGTCCTGACTTTC.

The J gene is TRBJ1-1, the V gene TRBV28; D might be TRBD1 (5 bases). This CDR3 is 14 amino acids long. Germline V gene sequence: CDR1 MDHEN, CDR2 SYDVKM. Trimming cost V 3 bases and J 3 bases, with 11 bases left between them. CDR3 in amino acids: CASSFRGWYTEAFF. CDR3 nucleotide sequence: TGTGCCAGCAGTTTCCGGGGGTGGTACACTGAAGCTTTCTTT.

This clone was recorded only once. This chain links TRBV12-3 or TRBV12-4 with TRBJ1-4; 7 bases fit TRBD1. The CDR3 has 13 amino acids. The trim removed 5 bases at V and 7 bases at J, leaving 4 bases unmatched. CDR3 in amino acids: CASSPRQGEKLFF. In DNA form, the CDR3 reads TGTGCCAGCAGTCCCCGACAGGGTGAAAAACTGTTTTTT.

The chain links TRBV9 to TRBJ2-2; no clear D gene. CDR1 and CDR2 from the germline V gene are SGDLS and YYNGEE. The CDR3 runs to 14 residues. V dropped 3 bases and J dropped 5 bases, with 11 bases sitting between them. The CDR3 sequence: CASSAPLPTGELFF. In DNA, the CDR3 is TGTGCCAGCAGCGCGCCGCTCCCGACCGGGGAGCTGTTTTTT.

The chain joins TRBV6-5 to TRBJ1-1; D gene ambiguous. Germline CDR1 MNHEY, CDR2 SVGAGI. Trimming removed 6 bases from V and 3 bases from J, with 14 bases in between. This CDR3 has 14 amino acids. This CDR3 reads CASSAPGLYTEAFF. DNA of the CDR3: TGTGCCAGCAGCGCACCGGGTTTGTACACTGAAGCTTTCTTT.

This chain joins TRBV27 and TRBJ1-3; TRBD1 might be the D (5 bases). This CDR3 has 14 amino acids. V was clipped by 3 bases and J by 2 bases, with 8 bases between them. Germline CDR1 and CDR2: MNHEY and SMNVEV (reference sequence). The chain's CDR3 is CASSLRGTGNTIYF. In nucleotides, the CDR3 is TGTGCCAGCAGTTTGCGGGGGACTGGAAACACCATATATTTT.

The rearrangement links TRBV28 to TRBJ2-1; unclear D gene. Germline CDR1 and CDR2: MDHEN and SYDVKM. V was cut by 3 bases and J by 7 bases, with 1 base left in between. The CDR3 covers 10 residues. The CDR3 nucleotides read TGTGCCAGCAGTTTTAATGAGCAGTTCTTC. Protein product: CASSFNEQFF. The full variable domain, completed using reference TRBV28 and TRBJ2-1, is DVKVTQSSRYLVKRTGEKVFLECVQDMDHENMFWYRQDPGLGLRLIYFSYDVKMKEKGDIPEGYSVSREKKERFSLILESASTNQTSMYLCASSFNEQFFGPGTRLTVL.

The chain carries TRBV19 and TRBJ2-5; no definite D call. The V gene's germline CDR1 is LNHDA and CDR2 SQIVND (reference sequence). Trimming took 2 bases from V and 3 from J, leaving 7 bases between them. The CDR3 has 13 amino acids. CDR3 protein: CASSILAEETQYF. DNA for the CDR3: TGTGCCAGTAGTATACTGGCAGAAGAGACCCAGTACTTC.

The chain joins TRBV28 to TRBJ1-5; 7 bases are shared with TRBD1. The V gene's germline CDR1 is MDHEN and CDR2 SYDVKM. V shed 4 bases and J 2 bases; nucleotides not matched to a gene: 5. The CDR3 covers 15 residues. The CDR3 spells CASSSRQGGNQPQHF. DNA of the CDR3: TGTGCCAGCAGTTCTCGACAGGGAGGCAATCAGCCCCAGCATTTT.

This chain joins TRBV4-3 and TRBJ2-4, with TRBD2 matching 10 bases. Trimming at V came to 4 bases and at J to 1 base, leaving 4 bases not matched to a gene. This CDR3 is 16 amino acids long. From germline, CDR1 is LGHNA and CDR2 YSLEER. The CDR3 sequence: CASSPGTSVAKNIQYF. The DNA of the CDR3 is TGCGCCAGCAGCCCCGGGACTAGCGTGGCCAAAAACATTCAGTACTTC.

The rearrangement uses TRBV6-4 and TRBJ2-3; TRBD1 is a possible D gene (6 bases). V was shortened by 0 bases and J by 4 bases, with 14 bases between the two germline ends. The CDR3 extends over 16 amino acids. Germline V gene data show CDR1 as MRHNA and CDR2 as SNTAGT. The CDR3 nucleotides read TGTGCCAGCAGTGACTCTGTGGGGGCCGCGGCAGATACGCAGTATTTT. Protein: CASSDSVGAAADTQYF.

The V call is TRBV6-4, the J call TRBJ2-3; D is unclear. The CDR3 consists of 16 residues. The germline V and J ends were trimmed by 0 bases and 5 bases, with 15 bases remaining between them. CDR1 is MRHNA, CDR2 SNTAGT, per germline. CDR3 sequence: CASSDSSSLALDTQYF. The CDR3, as DNA: TGTGCCAGCAGTGACTCGAGTTCCTTAGCCTTAGATACGCAGTATTTT.

The V call is TRBV9, the J call TRBJ2-5, with 10 positions matching TRBD2. The germline CDR1 and CDR2 sequences are SGDLS and YYNGEE. Losses at the gene ends were 1 base for V and 5 bases for J; bases not matched to a gene: 8. The CDR3 extends over 16 amino acids. CDR3 nucleotide sequence: TGTGCCAGCAGCGTAAGCCCAAAAGCGGGAGGGGAGACCCAGTACTTC. Its protein is CASSVSPKAGGETQYF.

The sample holds one count of this clone. V gene TRBV5-6 combines with J gene TRBJ2-5; D remains ambiguous. The CDR3 extends over 13 amino acids. V was trimmed by 0 bases and J by 5 bases, leaving 8 bases between them. The germline gives CDR1 SGHDT, CDR2 YYEEEE. In DNA form, the CDR3 reads TGTGCCAGCAGCTTGGTCCTCAGGGAGACCCAGTACTTC. It specifies CASSLVLRETQYF. Using reference TRBV5-6 and TRBJ2-5 for the parts outside the CDR3, the full variable domain is DAGVTQSPTHLIKTRGQQVTLRCSPKSGHDTVSWYQQALGQGPQFIFQYYEEEERQRGNFPDRFSGHQFPNYSSELNVNALLLGDSALYLCASSLVLRETQYFGPGTRLLVL.